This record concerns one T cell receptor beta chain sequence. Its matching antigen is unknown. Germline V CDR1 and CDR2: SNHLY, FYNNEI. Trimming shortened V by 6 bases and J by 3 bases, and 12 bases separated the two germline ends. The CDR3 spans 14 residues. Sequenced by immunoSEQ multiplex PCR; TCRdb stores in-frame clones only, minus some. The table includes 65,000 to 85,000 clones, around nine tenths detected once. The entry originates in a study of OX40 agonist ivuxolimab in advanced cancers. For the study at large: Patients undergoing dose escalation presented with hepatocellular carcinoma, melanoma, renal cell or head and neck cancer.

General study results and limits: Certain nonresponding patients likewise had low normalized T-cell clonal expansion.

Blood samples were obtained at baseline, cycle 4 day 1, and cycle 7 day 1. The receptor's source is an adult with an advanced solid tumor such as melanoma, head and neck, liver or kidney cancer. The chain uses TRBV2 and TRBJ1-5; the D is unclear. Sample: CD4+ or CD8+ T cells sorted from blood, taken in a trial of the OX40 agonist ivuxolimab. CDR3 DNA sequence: TGTGCCAGCAGGGGAGAGGAAACCAATCAGCCCCAGCATTTT. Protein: CASRGEETNQPQHF.